A single count supports the clone carrying this T cell receptor (beta chain). This sample was taken from a study of radiotherapy plus CTLA-4 blockade in lung cancer. About the research overall: Of the patients, about 20% showed objective responses and around 32% attained disease control.

Some clones are missing from TCRdb's copy, which holds only in-frame ones; the method was immunoSEQ multiplex PCR. The sample carries roughly 44,000 clones, roughly 88% recorded once. The CDR3 has 14 residues. With 3 bases clipped from V and 4 bases from J, the junction kept 4 bases outside the gene matches. Germline CDR1 and CDR2: WSHSY and SAAADI. The chain employs TRBV10-2 and TRBJ1-2, with 8 bases fitting TRBD1. The clonotype comes from a human donor with non-small cell lung cancer whose response to radiotherapy plus ipilimumab could not be evaluated. The source material was peripheral blood, sampled from a patient treated with radiotherapy plus ipilimumab. Here the CDR3 reads CASSDRDRFYGYTF. In DNA, the CDR3 is TGCGCCAGCAGTGATAGGGACAGGTTCTATGGCTACACCTTC.